This TCR beta chain appears in the sequencing data of a study of T cells in Graves' hyperthyroidism and ophthalmopathy. The wider study: Specimen type is peripheral blood, collected at initial diagnosis prior to any treatment. Whole-study results and caveats: Blood also contained most expanded thyroid clonotypes above 0.001.

In its sample, this clonotype was seen many times. Its antigen is currently unknown. Graves' hyperthyroidism showing no ophthalmopathy progression within 18 months was considered stable. Clinical symptoms, serum thyroxine and TRAb, thyroid ultrasound and orbital computed tomography together formed the diagnostic basis. RNA transcripts provided the source from which TCR beta CDR3 regions were amplified. HTBI primers were employed in a first-round RT-PCR of the TCR CDR3. TCRdb reanalysed the multiplex PCR reads using MiXCR and keeps one entry per CDR3 protein. The sample lists about 560,000 distinct CDR3 sequences; 16% were seen once. The germline CDR1 and CDR2 sequences are SQVTM and ANQGSEA. V was clipped by 2 bases and J by 3 bases; unmatched bases: 1. The length of the CDR3 is 12 residues.

Sequencing was done on a sample of blood. The source of this sequence is a young woman with Graves' hyperthyroidism. The chain has TRBV29-1 and TRBJ2-7; TRBD1 matches 7 bases. The CDR3 nucleotides read TGCAGCGTTGAAAGGACAGGCTACGAGCAGTACTTC. Translating it yields CSVERTGYEQYF.